Listed below are T cell receptor beta chains from one sample, sequenced in a study of blood T cells in healthy people across ages. In TCRdb, the 5' RACE reads were re-called with MiXCR into one record per CDR3 protein. This repertoire shows about 1.4 million distinct CDR3 sequences, around 59% found once; its top ten account for 5.5% to 8%. The sequenced material came from blood. These receptors were obtained from a man aged 18 to 29 in good health. The CDR3 runs from the conserved cysteine through the conserved F or W. A D gene is named only where the DNA matches it firmly. Size tells how often a clone was seen (once, few, many) or the class of an expanded clone, and some rows leave it out.

D gene	V gene	clone size	J gene	CDR3 DNA	CDR3 protein
TRBD2	TRBV7-2	few	TRBJ2-1	TGTGCCAGCAGCTTAGTGGCGGGAGGGCGGAATGAGCAGTTCTTC	CASSLVAGGRNEQFF
.	TRBV6-5	.	TRBJ2-5	TGTGCCAGAGTGGTATCGAGCCCTCAACAGACCCAGTACTTC	CARVVSSPQQTQYF
.	TRBV20-1	few	TRBJ2-5	TGCAGTGCTAGGGTTGTTGGGGAGACCCAGTACTTC	CSARVVGETQYF
.	TRBV6-5	.	TRBJ2-2	TGTGCCAGCAGTTACTCTCTGGGCGGGGAGCTGTTTTTT	CASSYSLGGELFF
.	TRBV12-3/TRBV12-4	.	TRBJ1-1	TGTGCCAGCACCCGATACGATGTGTGGGGCACTGAAGCTTTCTTT	CASTRYDVWGTEAFF
.	TRBV24-1	.	TRBJ2-3	TGTGCCACCAGCCGCAGGGTCGCAGATACGCAGTATTTT	CATSRRVADTQYF
TRBD2	TRBV20-1	few	TRBJ2-3	TGCAGTGCTTCGGGGGGGGGAAGGGCAGATACGCAGTATTTT	CSASGGGRADTQYF
TRBD1	TRBV4-1	.	TRBJ2-5	TGCGCCAGCAGCCACCCAGGGGGCCATGAGCAGTACTTC	CASSHPGGHEQYF
.	TRBV4-1	.	TRBJ1-2	TGCGCCAGCAGCCAAGTCTCCTCAGGCTACACCTTC	CASSQVSSGYTF
TRBD1	TRBV6-1	.	TRBJ2-7	TGTGCCACTCATCAAGGACAGGACACTCCCTACGAGCAGTACTTC	CATHQGQDTPYEQYF
.	TRBV15	.	TRBJ2-7	TGTGCCACCAGCAGAGTTGGGACCTGGCAGGGTGTCAACGAGCAGTACTTC	CATSRVGTWQGVNEQYF
.	TRBV6-1	.	TRBJ2-7	TGTGCAGGACGGGGCTTGTACGAGCAGTACTTC	CAGRGLYEQYF
.	TRBV7-9	.	TRBJ2-1	TGTGCCAGCAGCCCGGCGTCTAGCTCCTACAATGAGCAGTTCTTC	CASSPASSSYNEQFF
TRBD2	TRBV27	few	TRBJ2-3	TGTGCCAGCAGTTTATCACTAGCGGGGAGCACAGATACGCAGTATTTT	CASSLSLAGSTDTQYF
.	TRBV7-8	few	TRBJ2-7	TGTGCCAGCAGCTTAGAGGCCGGGGTGGGGATCTACGAGCAGTACTTC	CASSLEAGVGIYEQYF
.	TRBV7-2	many	TRBJ2-3	TGTGCCAGCAGCTTCGCCAGGGGCACAGATACGCAGTATTTT	CASSFARGTDTQYF
.	TRBV6-2/TRBV6-3	.	TRBJ1-2	TGTGCCAGCAGACCCGAGGGGGAGTATGGCTACACCTTC	CASRPEGEYGYTF
TRBD1	TRBV12-3/TRBV12-4	.	TRBJ2-1	TGTGCCAGCAGTCTCTTGGGGACAGGGGTAAGGAATGAGCAGTTCTTC	CASSLLGTGVRNEQFF
.	TRBV29-1	.	TRBJ2-7	TGCAGCGCCCTAGGGGGGAGAGGGACCTACGAGCAGTACTTC	CSALGGRGTYEQYF
TRBD2	TRBV29-1	.	TRBJ2-1	TGCAGCGTTGACGATAGGACTAGCGGAAATGAGCAGTTCTTC	CSVDDRTSGNEQFF
.	TRBV29-1	once	TRBJ2-7	TGCAGCGTCGTCCCACCCAGAGGAGGAGGGTCCTACGAGCAGTACTTC	CSVVPPRGGGSYEQYF
.	TRBV7-9	.	TRBJ2-5	TGTGCCAGCAGCCCCCGCTCGGTTTTTGCAGGTGGGGTCCGAGAGACCCAGTACTTC	CASSPRSVFAGGVRETQYF
.	TRBV4-1	once	TRBJ1-2	TGCGCCAGCAGCCAAAGAATGGGAGGGAGTGACTATGGCTACACCTTC	CASSQRMGGSDYGYTF
.	TRBV20-1	.	TRBJ1-2	TGCAGTGCTAACCGAGTGGCTGGCTGCACCTTC	CSANRVAGCTF
.	TRBV7-9	few	TRBJ2-3	TGTGCCAGCAGCGACGCGGACAACACAGATACGCAGTATTTT	CASSDADNTDTQYF
TRBD1	TRBV5-5	.	TRBJ2-7	TGTGCCAGCAGCCTCCGGGACAGTTATCAGGACGAGCAGTACTTC	CASSLRDSYQDEQYF
TRBD1	TRBV4-1	.	TRBJ2-7	TGCGCCAGCAGCACCACCGGGACAGGGGGGAGCGAGCAGTACTTC	CASSTTGTGGSEQYF
TRBD1	TRBV2	.	TRBJ1-6	TGTGCCAGCAGGACTATGTGGACAGGCCCCACTAGTTCACCCCTCCACTTT	CASRTMWTGPTSSPLHF
.	TRBV21-1	once	TRBJ2-7	TGTGCCAGCAGCAAAGTCATATCGAGCGCCCCGCGGTACGAGCAGTACTTC	CASSKVISSAPRYEQYF
.	TRBV2	.	TRBJ2-5	TGTGCCAGCAAGATTAGCCGCCAAGAGACCCAGTACTTC	CASKISRQETQYF
TRBD2	TRBV5-1	few	TRBJ2-3	TGCGCCAGCAGCCAAACTAGCGTGTCAGATACGCAGTATTTT	CASSQTSVSDTQYF
TRBD1	TRBV27	.	TRBJ2-7	TGTGCCAGCAGTTACCGACAGGGGCCTTCCTACGAGCAGTACTTC	CASSYRQGPSYEQYF
.	TRBV4-3	.	TRBJ2-1	TGCGCCAGCAGCCAAGTGACAGGACTACATTACAATGAGCAGTTCTTC	CASSQVTGLHYNEQFF
.	TRBV4-3	.	TRBJ2-3	TGCGCCAGCAGCCAAGGGCTAGGCAGAGGGACAGATACGCAGTATTTT	CASSQGLGRGTDTQYF
TRBD2	TRBV6-1	once	TRBJ2-1	TGTGCCAGCAGTGAAGCGCAACTAGCGGCGTACAATGAGCAGTTCTTC	CASSEAQLAAYNEQFF
.	TRBV29-1	.	TRBJ2-3	TGCAGCGGGGGTCATTCGGGTGGCACAGATACGCAGTATTTT	CSGGHSGGTDTQYF
TRBD1	TRBV28	.	TRBJ2-7	TGTGCCAGCAGTTCACCCCGGACAGGGGGCTCCTACGAGCAGTACTTC	CASSSPRTGGSYEQYF
TRBD1	TRBV6-6	.	TRBJ1-2	TGTGCCAGCAGTTACTCCCCTGGAGGGGGCCCCTCGGGTTACACCTTC	CASSYSPGGGPSGYTF
TRBD1	TRBV25-1	.	TRBJ2-5	TGTGCCAGCAGTGAAAAGGGGCAGGGGGCTATATATACGATCCAAGAGACCCAGTACTTC	CASSEKGQGAIYTIQETQYF
TRBD1	TRBV27	.	TRBJ2-7	TGTGCCAGCAGTTTAAAGGGACAGCCCTACGAGCAGTACTTC	CASSLKGQPYEQYF